The text below deals with one T cell receptor (beta chain). The antigen remains undetermined. This specimen belongs to a study of radiotherapy plus CTLA-4 blockade in lung cancer. Background on the study: Disease control was present in 30% to 40% of patients, and objective responses in roughly 17%.

The CDR3 is 15 amino acids. The germline V gene has CDR1 SNHLY and CDR2 FYNNEI. V was cut by 4 bases and J by 2 bases, with 12 bases left in between. Only in-frame clones appear in the TCRdb table, and some are missing; sequencing was by immunoSEQ multiplex PCR. The table lists tens of thousands of clones, 70% to 85% of them singletons, with roughly 8% in the top ten. Study conclusions and caveats: Per reports, early blood T cell clone dynamics, plus interferon-beta, forecast response most strongly. Blood-borne expansion of tumor-derived TCR clones followed radiotherapy plus ipilimumab.

The sequenced sample was peripheral blood, obtained from a patient treated with radiotherapy plus ipilimumab. The genes are TRBV2 and TRBJ1-5; D is possibly TRBD1 (5 bases). This TCR derives from a human donor with non-small cell lung cancer who had stable disease on radiotherapy plus ipilimumab. The CDR3 sequence is CASSVGDPGNQPQHF. For the CDR3, the DNA is TGTGCCAGCAGTGTGGGGGACCCAGGCAATCAGCCCCAGCATTTT. Using reference TRBV2 and TRBJ1-5 for the parts outside the CDR3, the full variable domain is EPEVTQTPSHQVTQMGQEVILRCVPISNHLYFYWYRQILGQKVEFLVSFYNNEISEKSEIFDDQFSVERPDGSNFTLKIRSTKLEDSAMYFCASSVGDPGNQPQHFGDGTRLSIL.